A single sample gave rise to the 18 T cell receptor beta chains below, sequenced in a study of T cell repertoires in aging, cancer and after chemotherapy. Peripheral blood genomic DNA, not sorted cells or RNA, was the template. TRB rearrangements spanning V, D and J were amplified using mixed TRB-A/B primers. TCRdb analysed the multiplex PCR reads with MiXCR anew, one entry per CDR3 protein. The sample includes around 1,400 distinct CDR3 sequences, roughly 50% of them seen just once. The sequenced sample consisted of blood. These receptors were collected from a human donor with a blood cancer.

The table lists this clonotype with a few counts. This chain links TRBV12-3 or TRBV12-4 with TRBJ2-1; TRBD2 matches at 16 bases. V lost 3 bases, J lost 8 bases, and 4 bases stayed unmatched. The CDR3 contains 16 residues. CDR3 nucleotides: TGTGCCAGCAGTTTGGGACTAGCGGGAGGGCCCCATGAGCAGTTCTTC. Its protein product is CASSLGLAGGPHEQFF.

This clonotype qualifies as large. The CDR3 sequence is CAWSPGANSPLHF. The DNA of the CDR3 is TGTGCCTGGAGCCCGGGGGCGAATTCACCCCTCCACTTT. V is TRBV30 and J is TRBJ1-6, with D perhaps matching TRBD1 (6 bases). The CDR3 extends over 13 amino acids. The V and J ends lost 3 bases and 7 bases respectively, with 10 bases between them. Germline V lookup: CDR1 GTSNPN, CDR2 SVGIG (reference sequence).

This clonotype is categorized as medium-sized. This rearrangement joins TRBV20-1 to TRBJ2-7; perhaps TRBD2 as D (5 bases). Between the trimmed V and J ends, which lost 6 bases and 4 bases, there was a span of 19 bases. Per the germline V gene, CDR1 is DFQATT and CDR2 is SNEGSKA (reference sequence). The CDR3 has 14 residues. CDR3 sequence: CSAPAPAGGYEQYF. The CDR3 DNA reads TGCAGTGCCCCCGCTCCGGCAGGCGGGTACGAGCAGTACTTC.

This clonotype is categorized as large. The gene calls are TRBV7-9 and TRBJ2-7; D not resolved. The CDR3 covers 15 residues. Trimming removed 6 bases from V and 0 bases from J, with 15 bases in between. Germline lookup yields CDR1 SEHNR and CDR2 FQNEAQ (reference sequence). CDR3 in amino acids: CASSPRGFSSYEQYF. CDR3 DNA: TGTGCCAGCAGTCCTCGCGGCTTTTCCTCCTACGAGCAGTACTTC.

The CDR3: CASSTGPSYEQYF. The CDR3 DNA is TGTGCCAGTAGTACCGGGCCATCCTACGAGCAGTACTTC. The V call is TRBV19, the J call TRBJ2-7, with unresolved D. The CDR3 is 13 residues long. CDR1 is LNHDA, CDR2 SQIVND, per germline (reference sequence). V lost 4 bases and J 1 base, leaving 8 bases between the germline ends.

This clonotype is deemed large. The CDR3 region has the DNA TGTGCCTGGAGTGGAGCGCGAGAGACCCAGTACTTC. It yields the protein CAWSGARETQYF. J is TRBJ2-5 and V is TRBV30; D gene unclear. The CDR3 is 12 residues long. V shed 1 base and J shed 4 bases, with 7 bases lying between them. Germline assignment: CDR1 GTSNPN and CDR2 SVGIG (reference sequence).

V is TRBV11-1 and J is TRBJ2-5, with a weak D call TRBD2 (5 bases). Trimming cost V 1 base and J 7 bases, with 16 bases left between them. Germline loops: CDR1 SGHAT, CDR2 FQDESV (reference sequence). The CDR3 runs 15 residues. Here the CDR3 reads CASSLGGSSLVTQYF. The CDR3 nucleotides are TGTGCCAGCAGCTTAGGAGGGTCGAGCTTGGTGACCCAGTACTTC.

By share, this clonotype ranks as large. The chain links TRBV6-6 to TRBJ2-7; D call uncertain. V was pared by 2 bases and J by 3 bases, with 5 bases between. This CDR3 has 12 residues. Germline V gene data show CDR1 as MNHNY and CDR2 as SVGAGI (reference sequence). This CDR3 is CASSYNNYEQYF. The DNA of the CDR3 is TGTGCCAGCAGTTACAATAACTACGAGCAGTACTTC.

This clonotype is large in the sample. The chain has TRBV18 and TRBJ2-7; D unresolved. CDR1 is KGHSH and CDR2 is LQKENI in the germline V gene. Trimming removed 3 bases at V and 4 bases at J, with 4 bases between. This CDR3 is built from 11 residues. CDR3 DNA: TGTGCCAGCTCACCGGGTTACGAGCAGTACTTC. Protein product: CASSPGYEQYF.

The table lists this clonotype with a count of one. V usage is TRBV5-5 and J usage is TRBJ2-7; D is ambiguous. This CDR3 is 13 amino acids long. Per the germline V gene, CDR1 is SGHKS and CDR2 is YYEKEE (reference sequence). Deletions cut 1 base from V and 2 bases from J, with 7 bases between. CDR3 coding DNA: TGTGCCAGCAGCTTGCTGCCAACCTACGAGCAGTACTTC. It is translated as CASSLLPTYEQYF. Variable domain in full (rest from reference TRBV5-5 and TRBJ2-7): DAGVTQSPTHLIKTRGQQVTLRCSPISGHKSVSWYQQVLGQGPQFIFQYYEKEERGRGNFPDRFSARQFPNYSSELNVNALLLGDSALYLCASSLLPTYEQYFGPGTRLTVT.

The chain links TRBV6-6 to TRBJ2-6; D unclear. V lost 4 bases and J lost 0, with 1 base in between. The CDR3 is 13 residues long. Germline loops: CDR1 MNHNY, CDR2 SVGAGI (reference sequence). The CDR3 protein is CASSFSGANVLTF. As DNA, the CDR3 is TGTGCCAGCAGTTTCTCTGGGGCCAACGTCCTGACTTTC.

The chain recombines TRBV18 with TRBJ2-3; the match to TRBD2 covers 8 bases. Looked up from germline, CDR1 is KGHSH and CDR2 is LQKENI. V shed 3 bases, J shed 4 bases, and the junction held 9 bases outside the gene matches. There are 16 residues in the CDR3. The chain's CDR3 is CASSPDGGRSADTQYF. The CDR3 DNA reads as TGTGCCAGCTCACCGGATGGCGGGAGGAGCGCAGATACGCAGTATTTT.

This clonotype is medium-sized. The chain couples TRBV11-2 to TRBJ2-3, with D perhaps assigned TRBD1 or TRBD2 (5 bases each). Germline V gene lookup returns CDR1 SGHAT and CDR2 FQNNGV. The V gene lost 5 bases and the J gene lost 3 bases, with 12 bases spanning the gap. This CDR3 spans 14 amino acids. CDR3 sequence (DNA): TGTGCCAGCAGCATCCGGGACCCAACAGATACGCAGTATTTT. Translating gives CASSIRDPTDTQYF.

This clonotype is labeled as medium-sized. The CDR3 DNA is TGTGCCAGCAGCCAAGGCGCCCGGGAGGGGGTAGTGGAGACCCAGTACTTC. Amino acid sequence: CASSQGAREGVVETQYF. J is TRBJ2-5 and V is TRBV4-2, with 8 positions matching TRBD2. Germline assignment: CDR1 LGHNA and CDR2 YNFKEQ. The CDR3 totals 17 residues. V lost 1 base to trimming and J lost 5 bases; unmatched junction nucleotides: 12.

Sample share makes this clonotype large. The chain has TRBV6-6 and TRBJ2-5, with unresolved D. The length of the CDR3 is 18 residues. The V gene lost 0 bases and the J gene lost 1 base, with 18 bases spanning the gap. CDR1 is MNHNY and CDR2 is SVGAGI in the germline V gene (reference sequence). The CDR3 nucleotides read TGTGCCAGCAGTTACTCAAGAGCTCCCAGCTCTCGCCAAGAGACCCAGTACTTC. It is translated as CASSYSRAPSSRQETQYF.

In its sample, this clonotype ranks as large. J is TRBJ1-4 and V is TRBV19; the match to TRBD1 covers 9 bases. The CDR3 has 16 amino acids. Trimming cost V 4 bases and J 8 bases; bases outside gene matches: 11. Germline V gene data show CDR1 as LNHDA and CDR2 as SQIVND (reference sequence). The CDR3 nucleotides are TGTGCCAGTAGTACCGTCCCGGGACAGGGTGGCGAAAAACTGTTTTTT. Translated, it gives CASSTVPGQGGEKLFF.

The genes are TRBV20-1 and TRBJ1-1; D uncertain. Germline loops: CDR1 DFQATT, CDR2 SNEGSKA (reference sequence). With 0 bases removed from V and 11 bases from J, the gap between germline ends came to 10 bases. This CDR3 comprises 11 residues. CDR3: CSARDPNTAFF. CDR3 nucleotide sequence: TGCAGTGCTAGAGATCCGAATACGGCTTTCTTT.

This clonotype rates as medium-sized. The V and J genes are TRBV6-4 and TRBJ2-3, with D possibly being TRBD1 (5 bases). The ends were cut back, 4 bases at V and 2 bases at J, with 16 bases in the middle. Germline CDR1 MRHNA, CDR2 SNTAGT. This CDR3 is 16 amino acids long. CDR3 sequence (DNA): TGTGCCAGCAGTGTGCAGGGCCCACCCTCCACAGATACGCAGTATTTT. Its translation is CASSVQGPPSTDTQYF.